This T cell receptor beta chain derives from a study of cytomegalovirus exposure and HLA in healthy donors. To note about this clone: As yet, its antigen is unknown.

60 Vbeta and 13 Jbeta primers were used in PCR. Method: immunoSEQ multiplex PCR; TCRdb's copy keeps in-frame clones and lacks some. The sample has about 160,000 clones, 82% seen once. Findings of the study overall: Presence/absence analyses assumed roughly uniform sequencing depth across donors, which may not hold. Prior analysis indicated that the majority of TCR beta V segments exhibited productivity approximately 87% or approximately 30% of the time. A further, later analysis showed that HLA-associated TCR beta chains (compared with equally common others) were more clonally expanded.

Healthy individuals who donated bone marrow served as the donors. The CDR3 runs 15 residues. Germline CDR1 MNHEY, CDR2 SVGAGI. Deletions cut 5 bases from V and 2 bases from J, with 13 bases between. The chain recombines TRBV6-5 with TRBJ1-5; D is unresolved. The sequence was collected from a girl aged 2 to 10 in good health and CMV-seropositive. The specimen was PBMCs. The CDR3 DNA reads TGTGCCAGCAGTCGCTCCGGGTTTCGCAATCAGCCCCAGCATTTT. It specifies CASSRSGFRNQPQHF.